What follows are 6 T cell receptor beta chains derived from one specimen sequenced in a study of T cell responses to AZD1222 COVID-19 vaccine. The data were produced by immunoSEQ multiplex PCR, yet TCRdb's version contains in-frame clones alone and is incomplete. The sample has about 130,000 clones; 88% are singletons. Sequencing was performed on peripheral blood, taken on day 0 of MenACWY control vaccination. The source is an adult in good health.

This chain uses TRBV19 with TRBJ2-1; D might be TRBD2 (6 bases). V lost 6 bases, J lost 4 bases, and 13 bases lay in between. CDR3 length: 14 residues. Looked up from germline, CDR1 is LNHDA and CDR2 is SQIVND (reference sequence). This CDR3 is CASRGTPGYNEQFF. The CDR3 DNA reads as TGTGCCAGTAGGGGGACTCCGGGATACAATGAGCAGTTCTTC.

To note about this clone: The same CDR3 arises from other DNA sequences in this sample as well. The V and J genes are TRBV5-1 and TRBJ1-1, with D uncertain. Germline V CDR1 and CDR2: SGHRS, YFSETQ. Trimming left V 1 base short and J 0 bases short, with 7 bases between. The CDR3 is 14 amino acids. The CDR3 sequence: CASSLTDMNTEAFF. Here the CDR3 DNA reads TGCGCCAGCAGCTTGACAGACATGAACACTGAAGCTTTCTTT. The full variable domain, completed using reference TRBV5-1 and TRBJ1-1, is KAGVTQTPRYLIKTRGQQVTLSCSPISGHRSVSWYQQTPGQGLQFLFEYFSETQRNKGNFPGRFSGRQFSNSRSEMNVSTLELGDSALYLCASSLTDMNTEAFFGQGTRLTVV.

V gene TRBV18 combines with J gene TRBJ1-1; 8 bases map to TRBD1. Germline assignment: CDR1 KGHSH and CDR2 LQKENI. The CDR3 extends over 14 amino acids. The J segment lost 5 bases and the V segment lost 6 bases, leaving 8 bases of the junction unmatched. The CDR3 DNA sequence: TGTGCCAGCTCGCGCGACAGGGGCGAAACTGAAGCTTTCTTT. As protein: CASSRDRGETEAFF.

The chain combines TRBV5-8 with TRBJ2-5; D is ambiguous. Germline V CDR1 and CDR2: SGHTS, YDEGEE. CDR3 length: 14 amino acids. Between the trimmed V and J ends, which lost 1 base and 5 bases, there was a span of 12 bases. CDR3 DNA sequence: TGTGCCAGCAGCTTGTTTGCGACGCGGGAGACCCAGTACTTC. Amino acid sequence: CASSLFATRETQYF. The entire variable domain, with the rest obtained from reference TRBV5-8 and TRBJ2-5, is as follows: EAGVTQSPTHLIKTRGQQATLRCSPISGHTSVYWYQQALGLGLQFLLWYDEGEERNRGNFPPRFSGRQFPNYSSELNVNALELEDSALYLCASSLFATRETQYFGPGTRLLVL.

The V gene is TRBV29-1, the J gene TRBJ2-7; possible D gene TRBD2, 6 bases. Per germline, CDR1 SQVTM and CDR2 ANQGSEA. V lost 4 bases to trimming and J lost 4 bases, with 11 bases between them. CDR3 size: 12 residues. In DNA form, the CDR3 reads TGCAGCGTTGCCCTTCGGGGGTACGAGCAGTACTTC. Encoded protein: CSVALRGYEQYF.

CDR3 sequence reads: CASSPLAAADGYTF. CDR3 coding DNA: TGTGCCAGCTCACCCCTCGCAGCCGCGGATGGCTACACCTTC. The chain combines TRBV18 with TRBJ1-2; unclear D gene. CDR3 length: 14 residues. Between the trimmed V and J ends, which lost 3 bases and 6 bases, there was a span of 14 bases. CDR1 KGHSH and CDR2 LQKENI come from the germline V gene.